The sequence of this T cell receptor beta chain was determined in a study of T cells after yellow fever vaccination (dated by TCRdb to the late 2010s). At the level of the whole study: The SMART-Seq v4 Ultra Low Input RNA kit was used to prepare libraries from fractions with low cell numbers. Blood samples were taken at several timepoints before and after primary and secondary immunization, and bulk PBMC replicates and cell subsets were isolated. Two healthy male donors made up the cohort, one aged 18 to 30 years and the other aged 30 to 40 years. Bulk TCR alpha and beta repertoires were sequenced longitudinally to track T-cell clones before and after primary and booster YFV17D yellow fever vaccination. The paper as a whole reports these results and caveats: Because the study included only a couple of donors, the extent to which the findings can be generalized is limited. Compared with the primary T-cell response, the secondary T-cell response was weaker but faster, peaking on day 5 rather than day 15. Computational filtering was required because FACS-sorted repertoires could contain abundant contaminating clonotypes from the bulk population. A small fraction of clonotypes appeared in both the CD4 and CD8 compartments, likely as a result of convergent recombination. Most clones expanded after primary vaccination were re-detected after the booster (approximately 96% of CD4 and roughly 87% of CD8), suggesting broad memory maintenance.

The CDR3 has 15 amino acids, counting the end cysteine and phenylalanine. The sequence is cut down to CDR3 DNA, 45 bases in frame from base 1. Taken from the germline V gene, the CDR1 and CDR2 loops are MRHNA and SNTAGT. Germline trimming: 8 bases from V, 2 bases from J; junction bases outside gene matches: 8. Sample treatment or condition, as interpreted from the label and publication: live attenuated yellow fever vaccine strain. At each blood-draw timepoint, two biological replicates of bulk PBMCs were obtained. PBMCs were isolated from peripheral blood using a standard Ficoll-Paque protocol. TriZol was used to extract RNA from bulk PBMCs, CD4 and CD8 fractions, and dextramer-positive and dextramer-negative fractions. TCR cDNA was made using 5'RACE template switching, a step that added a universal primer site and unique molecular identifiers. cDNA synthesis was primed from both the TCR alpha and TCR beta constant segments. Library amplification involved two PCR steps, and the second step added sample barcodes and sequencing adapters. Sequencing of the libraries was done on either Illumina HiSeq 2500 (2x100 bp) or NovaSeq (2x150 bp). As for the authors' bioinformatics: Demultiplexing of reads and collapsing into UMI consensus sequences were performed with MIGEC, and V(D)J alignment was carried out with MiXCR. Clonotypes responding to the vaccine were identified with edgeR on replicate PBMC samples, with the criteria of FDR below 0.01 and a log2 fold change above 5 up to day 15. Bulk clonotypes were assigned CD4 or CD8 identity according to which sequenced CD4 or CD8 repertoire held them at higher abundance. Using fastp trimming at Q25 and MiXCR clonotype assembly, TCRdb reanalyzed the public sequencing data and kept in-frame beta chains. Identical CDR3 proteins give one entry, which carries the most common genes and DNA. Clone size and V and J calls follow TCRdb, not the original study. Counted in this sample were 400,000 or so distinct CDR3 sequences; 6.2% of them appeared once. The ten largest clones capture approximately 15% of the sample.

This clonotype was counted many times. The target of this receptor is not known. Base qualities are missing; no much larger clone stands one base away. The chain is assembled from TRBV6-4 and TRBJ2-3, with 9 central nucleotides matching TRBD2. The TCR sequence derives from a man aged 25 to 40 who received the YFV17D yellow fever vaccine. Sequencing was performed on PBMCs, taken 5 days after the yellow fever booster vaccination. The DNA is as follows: TGTGCCAGCTCTTCGGGCGGGAGGGCCACAGATACGCAGTATTTT. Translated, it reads CASSSGGRATDTQYF.